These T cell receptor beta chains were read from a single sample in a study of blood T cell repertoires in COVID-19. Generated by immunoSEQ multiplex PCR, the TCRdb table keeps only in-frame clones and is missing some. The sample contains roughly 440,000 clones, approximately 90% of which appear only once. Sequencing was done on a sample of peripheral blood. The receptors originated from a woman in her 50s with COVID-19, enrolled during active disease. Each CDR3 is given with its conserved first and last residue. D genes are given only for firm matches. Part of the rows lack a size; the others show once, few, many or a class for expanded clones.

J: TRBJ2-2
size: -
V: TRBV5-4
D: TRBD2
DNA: TGTGCCAGCACCCCTACGGGGGGAACGAACACCGGGGAGCTGTTTTTT
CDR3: CASTPTGGTNTGELFF

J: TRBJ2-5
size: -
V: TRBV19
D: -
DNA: TGTGCCAGTAGTATAAGGTCCACCACAGGGGAGACCCAGTACTTC
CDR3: CASSIRSTTGETQYF

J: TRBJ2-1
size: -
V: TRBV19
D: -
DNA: TGTGCCAGTCCCACGGGCAATGAGCAGTTCTTC
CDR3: CASPTGNEQFF

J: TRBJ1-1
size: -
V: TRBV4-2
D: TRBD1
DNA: TGTGCCAGCGCGGGTCAGGGGGCGGACACTGAAGCTTTCTTT
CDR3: CASAGQGADTEAFF

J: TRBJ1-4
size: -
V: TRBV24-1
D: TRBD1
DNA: TGTGCCACCAGTGATTTCCGACCCGGACAGGGTTTGGATGAAAAACTGTTTTTT
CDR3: CATSDFRPGQGLDEKLFF

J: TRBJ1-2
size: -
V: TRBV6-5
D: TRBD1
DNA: TGTGCCAGCAGAACGACAGGGGCTGGCTACACCTTC
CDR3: CASRTTGAGYTF

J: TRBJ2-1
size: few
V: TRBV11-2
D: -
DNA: TGTGCCAGCAGCCACTACAATGAGCAGTTCTTC
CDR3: CASSHYNEQFF

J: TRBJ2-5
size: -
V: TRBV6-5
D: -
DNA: TGTGCCAGCAGACAGGAAGAGTACCAAGAGACCCAGTACTTC
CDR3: CASRQEEYQETQYF

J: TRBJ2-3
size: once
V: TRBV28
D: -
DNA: TGTGCCAGCAGTCAAAGGGGTGTTGGCACAGATACGCAGTATTTT
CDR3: CASSQRGVGTDTQYF

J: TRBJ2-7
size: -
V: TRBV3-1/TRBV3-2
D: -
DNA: TGTGCCAGCAGCCAAGTGGGCGCTTCCTACGAGCAGTACTTC
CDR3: CASSQVGASYEQYF

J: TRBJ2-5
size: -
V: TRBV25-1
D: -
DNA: TGTGCCAGCAGTGTTGTGGGCACAGAGACCCAGTACTTC
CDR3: CASSVVGTETQYF

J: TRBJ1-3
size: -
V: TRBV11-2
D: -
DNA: TGTGCCAGCAGCCCCGGACAAAGAAACACCATATATTTT
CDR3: CASSPGQRNTIYF

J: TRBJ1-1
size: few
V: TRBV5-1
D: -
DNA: TGCGCCAGCAGCCTCAGAGGGGGCACTGAAGCTTTCTTT
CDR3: CASSLRGGTEAFF

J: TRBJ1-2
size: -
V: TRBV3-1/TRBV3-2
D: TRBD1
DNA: TGTGCCAGCAGCCATTGGGACAGGGGTGGCTACACCTTC
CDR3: CASSHWDRGGYTF

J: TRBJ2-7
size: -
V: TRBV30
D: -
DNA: TGTGCCTGGAGCCCCGGAGGGGCTTACGAGCAGTACTTC
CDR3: CAWSPGGAYEQYF

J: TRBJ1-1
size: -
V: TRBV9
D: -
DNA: TGTGCCAGCAGCCCAGGGGACATTGAAGCTTTCTTT
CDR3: CASSPGDIEAFF

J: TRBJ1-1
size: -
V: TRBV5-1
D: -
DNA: TGCGCCAGCAGCTTGGGCGGATTGAACACTGAAGCTTTCTTT
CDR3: CASSLGGLNTEAFF

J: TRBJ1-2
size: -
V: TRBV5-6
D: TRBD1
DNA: TGTGCCAGCAGCAGAAGCGAGGGGGCGGCCCACTATGGCTACACCTTC
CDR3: CASSRSEGAAHYGYTF

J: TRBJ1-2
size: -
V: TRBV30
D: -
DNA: TGTGCCTGGAGTTTAGCTCCAGGGGCCGGCTACACCTTC
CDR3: CAWSLAPGAGYTF

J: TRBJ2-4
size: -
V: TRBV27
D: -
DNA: TGTGCCATCCCAAACAGGTCCAAAAACATTCAGTACTTC
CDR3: CAIPNRSKNIQYF

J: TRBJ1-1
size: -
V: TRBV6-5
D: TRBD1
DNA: TGTGCCAGCAGCTATCGGACAGGGGCTGAAGCTTTCTTT
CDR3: CASSYRTGAEAFF

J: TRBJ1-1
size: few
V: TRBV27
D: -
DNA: TGTGCCAGCACTACGGGGACTGAAGCTTTCTTT
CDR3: CASTTGTEAFF

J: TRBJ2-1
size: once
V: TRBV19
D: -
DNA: TGTGCCAGTAGTATAAGCTATGAGCAGTTCTTC
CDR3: CASSISYEQFF

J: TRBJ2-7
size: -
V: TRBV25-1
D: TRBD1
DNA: TGTGCCAGCAGTGAAACTGGACAGGGTGGCGAGCAGTACTTC
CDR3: CASSETGQGGEQYF

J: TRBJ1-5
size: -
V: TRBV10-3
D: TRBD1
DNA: TGTGCCATCAGGACAGGGGATAGCAATCAGCCCCAGCATTTT
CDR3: CAIRTGDSNQPQHF

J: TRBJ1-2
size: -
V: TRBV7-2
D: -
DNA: TGTGCCAGCAGCTTAAGAGATTTCGGCTATGGCTACACCTTC
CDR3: CASSLRDFGYGYTF

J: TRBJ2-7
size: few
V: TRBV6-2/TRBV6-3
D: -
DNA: TGTGCCAGCAGTTACTCCCCGACACCCTCCTACGAGCAGTACTTC
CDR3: CASSYSPTPSYEQYF

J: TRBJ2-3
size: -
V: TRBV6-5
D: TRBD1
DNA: TGTGCCAGCAGCGGGACAGGGGTGGGAGATACGCAGTATTTT
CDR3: CASSGTGVGDTQYF

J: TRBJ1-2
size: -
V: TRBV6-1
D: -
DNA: TGTGCCAGCAGTTCCGCCAGTTACTCTAGCTATGGCTACACCTTC
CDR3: CASSSASYSSYGYTF

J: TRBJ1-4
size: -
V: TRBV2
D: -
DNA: TGTGCCAGCAGCCTTCACCAGGGGCCTAATGAAAAACTGTTTTTT
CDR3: CASSLHQGPNEKLFF

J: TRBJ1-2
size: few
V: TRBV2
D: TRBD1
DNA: TGTGCCAGCCGTCGCCCCTTACAGGGGGCCGATGGCTACACCTTC
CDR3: CASRRPLQGADGYTF

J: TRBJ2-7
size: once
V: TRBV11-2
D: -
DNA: TGTGCCAGCAGCTCTACCAGGTCGGCCTCCTACGAGCAGTACTTC
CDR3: CASSSTRSASYEQYF

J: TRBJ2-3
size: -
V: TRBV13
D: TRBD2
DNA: TGTGCCAGCAGCTTAACTAGCGGTAGCACAGATACGCAGTATTTT
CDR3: CASSLTSGSTDTQYF